Listed below are T cell receptor beta chains from one sample, sequenced in a study of shared clonotypes between healthy human individuals. This table comes from immunoSEQ multiplex PCR, and its TCRdb copy is limited to in-frame clones, with some not included. In the table there are about 480,000 clones, around 79% of which are singletons. The sample taken for sequencing was PBMCs. The origin of the receptors is a woman aged 40 to 49 in good health. Some clones in this sample may be carry-over from other donors' samples. Each CDR3 is given with its conserved first and last residue. The order of the fields is J gene, V gene, D gene, clone size, CDR3 protein, CDR3 DNA. A D gene is named only where the DNA matches it firmly. Part of the rows lack a size; the others show once, few, many or a class for expanded clones.

TRBJ2-1 | TRBV27 | - | - | CASSNRDFVSYNEQFF | TGTGCCAGCAGCAACCGGGACTTCGTCTCCTACAATGAGCAGTTCTTC
TRBJ1-1 | TRBV2 | - | - | CASRMQGMDTEAFF | TGTGCCAGCAGGATGCAAGGGATGGACACTGAAGCTTTCTTT
TRBJ2-3 | TRBV5-1 | TRBD2 | - | CASSLALAGADTQYF | TGCGCCAGCAGCTTGGCTTTAGCGGGTGCGGATACGCAGTATTTT
TRBJ2-3 | TRBV30 | TRBD2 | - | CAWSDRAGGTDTQYF | TGTGCCTGGAGCGACCGGGCGGGAGGTACAGATACGCAGTATTTT
TRBJ1-1 | TRBV11-2 | TRBD1 | few | CASSPDREAEAFF | TGTGCCAGCAGCCCCGACAGGGAGGCTGAAGCTTTCTTT
TRBJ1-4 | TRBV28 | - | - | CASSRTGANEKLFF | TGTGCCAGCAGTCGGACGGGTGCTAATGAAAAACTGTTTTTT
TRBJ2-5 | TRBV19 | TRBD1 | few | CASSPRTGVPETQYF | TGTGCCAGTAGTCCGCGGACAGGGGTCCCAGAGACCCAGTACTTC
TRBJ1-2 | TRBV6-5 | TRBD1 | - | CASSYSGQGNGYTF | TGTGCCAGCAGTTACTCGGGACAGGGTAATGGCTACACCTTC
TRBJ1-5 | TRBV7-9 | - | - | CASSRDFAGNQPQHF | TGTGCCAGCAGCCGGGACTTTGCCGGCAATCAGCCCCAGCATTTT
TRBJ2-7 | TRBV20-1 | - | - | CSGWGRYEQYF | TGCAGTGGGTGGGGCCGCTACGAGCAGTACTTC
TRBJ2-1 | TRBV9 | TRBD2 | - | CASSATSGMGEQFF | TGTGCCAGCAGCGCGACTAGCGGGATGGGTGAGCAGTTCTTC
TRBJ2-3 | TRBV19 | - | - | CASSIDRDQKTDTQYF | TGTGCCAGTAGTATTGATAGGGACCAGAAAACAGATACGCAGTATTTT
TRBJ2-1 | TRBV7-2 | TRBD2 | - | CASSRLAGLSSYNEQFF | TGTGCCAGCAGCCGACTAGCGGGCCTAAGCTCCTACAATGAGCAGTTCTTC
TRBJ2-7 | TRBV5-1 | - | - | CASSLSHYSSADEQYF | TGCGCCAGCAGCTTGTCGCACTATTCCTCCGCAGACGAGCAGTACTTC
TRBJ2-5 | TRBV10-3 | - | - | CATGLPGRTQETQYF | TGTGCCACCGGACTACCGGGACGGACGCAAGAGACCCAGTACTTC
TRBJ2-1 | TRBV7-9 | TRBD2 | - | CASSRSGSSYNEQFF | TGTGCCAGCAGCCGTAGCGGGAGCTCCTACAATGAGCAGTTCTTC
TRBJ2-1 | TRBV5-1 | - | - | CASSLKTGGLPNEQFF | TGCGCCAGCAGCTTGAAGACCGGGGGACTCCCTAATGAGCAGTTCTTC
TRBJ1-2 | TRBV6-5 | TRBD1 | - | CASSYADRGSYGYTF | TGTGCCAGCAGTTACGCGGACAGGGGCTCCTATGGCTACACCTTC
TRBJ2-7 | TRBV7-3 | TRBD2 | few | CASSSGLDGGEQYF | TGTGCCAGCAGCTCCGGACTAGATGGTGGAGAGCAGTACTTC
TRBJ1-1 | TRBV5-4 | - | - | CASSLVPRGTEAFF | TGTGCCAGCAGCTTGGTTCCCCGAGGGACTGAAGCTTTCTTT
TRBJ2-5 | TRBV5-1 | TRBD1 | - | CASSLAGTGGSETQYF | TGCGCCAGCAGCTTGGCCGGGACAGGGGGCTCAGAGACCCAGTACTTC
TRBJ2-1 | TRBV6-1 | TRBD2 | once | CASSGTSGGYNEQFF | TGTGCCAGCAGTGGAACTAGCGGGGGTTACAATGAGCAGTTCTTC
TRBJ2-7 | TRBV28 | TRBD1 | - | CASSDPGQGLGEQYF | TGTGCCAGCAGTGACCCGGGACAGGGGCTGGGGGAGCAGTACTTC
TRBJ2-7 | TRBV7-2 | - | - | CASSLGGIYEQYF | TGTGCCAGCAGCTTAGGGGGGATCTACGAGCAGTACTTC
TRBJ2-5 | TRBV7-2 | - | - | CASSLRREETQYF | TGTGCCAGCAGCTTAAGGAGGGAAGAGACCCAGTACTTC
TRBJ2-1 | TRBV7-2 | TRBD2 | - | CASSRTSGRDEQFF | TGTGCCAGCAGCCGGACTAGCGGGAGAGATGAGCAGTTCTTC
TRBJ1-6 | TRBV30 | TRBD1 | - | CAWSGQGISPLHF | TGTGCCTGGTCGGGACAGGGAATCTCACCCCTCCACTTT
TRBJ2-4 | TRBV5-1 | - | - | CASSLAGGKNIQYF | TGCGCCAGCAGCTTGGCCGGAGGGAAAAACATTCAGTACTTC
TRBJ2-5 | TRBV27 | - | - | CASSSHREETQYF | TGTGCCAGCAGTTCCCACAGGGAAGAGACCCAGTACTTC
TRBJ2-5 | TRBV7-6 | - | - | CASSLSVTGVPRAKETQYF | TGTGCCAGCAGCTTATCAGTGACGGGGGTCCCCCGTGCGAAAGAGACCCAGTACTTC
TRBJ2-3 | TRBV18 | TRBD2 | - | CASSPRGSTSGSSSTDTQYF | TGTGCCAGCTCACCACGAGGGTCGACTAGCGGGAGCTCTAGCACAGATACGCAGTATTTT
TRBJ2-7 | TRBV2 | TRBD1 | once | CASRKPGQHDEQYF | TGTGCCAGCAGAAAACCGGGACAGCACGACGAGCAGTACTTC
TRBJ2-7 | TRBV28 | TRBD2 | - | CASSPGLAGAGYEQYF | TGTGCCAGCAGTCCGGGACTAGCGGGGGCTGGCTACGAGCAGTACTTC
TRBJ2-7 | TRBV4-1 | TRBD1 | - | CASSQKRTGGGQGEQYF | TGCGCCAGCAGCCAAAAACGGACAGGGGGCGGCCAGGGCGAGCAGTACTTC
TRBJ1-5 | TRBV19 | - | - | CASSIREGTDQPQHF | TGTGCCAGTAGTATAAGGGAGGGTACAGATCAGCCCCAGCATTTT
TRBJ2-3 | TRBV23-1 | TRBD2 | - | CASSQCSGRRPDTQYF | TGCGCCAGCAGTCAATGTAGCGGGAGAAGGCCAGATACGCAGTATTTT
TRBJ2-5 | TRBV29-1 | - | - | CSVGQGAGETQYF | TGCAGCGTTGGACAGGGAGCGGGGGAGACCCAGTACTTC
TRBJ2-2 | TRBV6-4 | - | few | CASSDSNRANTGELFF | TGTGCCAGCAGTGACTCGAACAGGGCGAACACCGGGGAGCTGTTTTTT
TRBJ2-3 | TRBV28 | TRBD1 | few | CASRQQGARVDTQYF | TGTGCCAGCAGACAACAGGGGGCGCGGGTGGATACGCAGTATTTT
TRBJ1-5 | TRBV10-3 | - | - | CAISESLTVRHNQPQHF | TGTGCCATCAGTGAGTCGTTAACGGTACGACACAATCAGCCCCAGCATTTT
TRBJ2-3 | TRBV10-1 | TRBD1 | - | CASSARDSGDTQYF | TGCGCCAGCAGTGCCAGGGACAGCGGAGATACGCAGTATTTT
TRBJ2-3 | TRBV7-2 | - | - | CASSLGAGVDTQYF | TGTGCCAGCAGCTTAGGGGCAGGGGTTGATACGCAGTATTTT
TRBJ2-1 | TRBV7-2 | - | - | CASSPQRSLYNEQFF | TGTGCCAGCAGCCCTCAGCGGAGCCTCTACAATGAGCAGTTCTTC
TRBJ2-2 | TRBV6-6 | TRBD1 | once | CASSYGGQVNTGELFF | TGTGCCAGCAGTTACGGGGGACAGGTGAACACCGGGGAGCTGTTTTTT
TRBJ2-1 | TRBV5-1 | - | - | CASSSLDGNEQFF | TGCGCCAGCAGCAGCCTCGATGGCAATGAGCAGTTCTTC
TRBJ2-1 | TRBV10-1 | - | - | CASSEFHNNEQFF | TGCGCCAGCAGTGAGTTTCACAACAATGAGCAGTTCTTC
TRBJ2-7 | TRBV7-2 | TRBD2 | - | CASSFTSGGQTYEQYF | TGTGCCAGCAGCTTTACTAGCGGGGGACAAACCTACGAGCAGTACTTC
TRBJ1-2 | TRBV4-1 | - | - | CASSSSRYYGYTF | TGCGCCAGCAGCTCATCCCGGTACTATGGCTACACCTTC
TRBJ1-1 | TRBV7-2 | - | - | CASSLAGGRNTEAFF | TGTGCCAGCAGCTTAGCAGGGGGTAGGAACACTGAAGCTTTCTTT
TRBJ1-5 | TRBV18 | - | - | CASSPPPARVDQPQHF | TGTGCCAGCTCACCACCGCCAGCGAGGGTCGATCAGCCCCAGCATTTT
TRBJ2-5 | TRBV18 | TRBD2 | - | CASSPRRLAAQETQYF | TGTGCCAGCTCACCACGACGACTAGCGGCCCAAGAGACCCAGTACTTC
TRBJ1-2 | TRBV6-6 | - | few | CASSQSDNYGYTF | TGTGCCAGCAGTCAAAGCGATAACTATGGCTACACCTTC
TRBJ1-3 | TRBV10-3 | - | - | CAISDGQGISGNTIYF | TGTGCCATCAGTGACGGGCAGGGCATCTCTGGAAACACCATATATTTT
TRBJ1-6 | TRBV27 | - | - | CASSFRGHNSPLHF | TGTGCCAGCAGTTTCCGCGGGCATAATTCACCCCTCCACTTT
TRBJ2-5 | TRBV5-6 | - | - | CASSLVLGTPQETQYF | TGTGCCAGCAGCTTGGTCTTAGGGACACCTCAAGAGACCCAGTACTTC
TRBJ2-5 | TRBV7-2 | - | - | CASSHPHSVSQAQETQYF | TGTGCCAGCAGCCATCCACACTCAGTATCCCAAGCCCAAGAGACCCAGTACTTC
TRBJ1-2 | TRBV19 | - | - | CASSMRRQRKGYTF | TGTGCCAGTAGTATGAGAAGACAGAGGAAGGGCTACACCTTC
TRBJ1-4 | TRBV4-1 | - | once | CASSPRGGVDNEKLFF | TGCGCCAGCAGCCCCCGGGGAGGGGTGGATAATGAAAAACTGTTTTTT
TRBJ2-1 | TRBV30 | - | - | CAWSGVTRSRTVSSYNEQFF | TGTGCCTGGAGTGGAGTTACTAGGAGTAGGACGGTGAGCTCCTACAATGAGCAGTTCTTC